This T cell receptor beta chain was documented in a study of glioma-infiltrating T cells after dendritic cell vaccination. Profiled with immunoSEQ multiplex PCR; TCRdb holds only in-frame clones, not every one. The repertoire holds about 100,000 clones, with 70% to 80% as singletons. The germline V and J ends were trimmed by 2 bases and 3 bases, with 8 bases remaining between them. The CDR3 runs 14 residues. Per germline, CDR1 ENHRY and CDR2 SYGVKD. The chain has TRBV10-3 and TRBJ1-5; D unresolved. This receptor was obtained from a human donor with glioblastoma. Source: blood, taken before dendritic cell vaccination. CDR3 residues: CAISETDVNQPQHF. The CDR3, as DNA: TGTGCCATCAGTGAGACAGACGTCAATCAGCCCCAGCATTTT.